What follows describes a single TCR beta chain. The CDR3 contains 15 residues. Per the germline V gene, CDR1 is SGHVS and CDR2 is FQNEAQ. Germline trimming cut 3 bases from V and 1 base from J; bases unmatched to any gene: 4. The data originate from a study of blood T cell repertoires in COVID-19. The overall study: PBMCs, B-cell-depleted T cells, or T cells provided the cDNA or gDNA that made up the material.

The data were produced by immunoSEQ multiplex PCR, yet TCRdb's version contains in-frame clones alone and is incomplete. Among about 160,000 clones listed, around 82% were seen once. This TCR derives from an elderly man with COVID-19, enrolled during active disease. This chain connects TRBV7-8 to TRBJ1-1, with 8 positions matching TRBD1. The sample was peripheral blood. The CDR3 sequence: CASSFVTGANTEAFF. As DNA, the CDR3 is TGTGCCAGCAGCTTTGTGACAGGGGCGAACACTGAAGCTTTCTTT.